Presented here are 25 T cell receptor beta chains from one specimen sequenced in a study of blood T cell repertoires in COVID-19 (dated by TCRdb to 2019 to 2021). The library was built by means of the immunoSEQ multiplex PCR assay. TCRdb mirrors the immuneACCESS table, restricted to in-frame sequences. Some clones are absent from its copies; in checked studies, under half trace to an unresolved V gene, and the reason for the others is unknown. The sample table shows about 99,000 clones, and more than 75% are seen once. The ten most abundant clones make up approximately 27% of the sample. Material: peripheral blood. All receptors derive from a man aged 60 to 75 with acute or convalescent COVID-19.

This clone is a singleton in its sample. This CDR3 is CASRDRVLETEAFF. The CDR3 nucleotides are TGTGCCAGCAGAGACAGGGTATTGGAGACTGAAGCTTTCTTT. The genes are TRBV6-5 and TRBJ1-1; 7 bases are shared with TRBD1. The germline CDR1 and CDR2 sequences are MNHEY and SVGAGI. There are 14 residues in the CDR3. Trimming removed 6 bases from V and 5 bases from J; junction bases left unmatched: 9.

This sequence joins TRBV5-6 and TRBJ1-2; D remains ambiguous. The V gene lost 4 bases and the J gene lost 4 bases, with 11 bases spanning the gap. The germline gives CDR1 SGHDT, CDR2 YYEEEE. This CDR3 has 13 amino acids. The chain's CDR3 is CASSPVGSYGYTF. The CDR3 region has the DNA TGTGCCAGCAGCCCGGTTGGGAGCTATGGCTACACCTTC.

The genes are TRBV4-2 and TRBJ1-5, with a tentative D call TRBD1 (6 bases). The length of the CDR3 is 17 residues. CDR1 LGHNA and CDR2 YNFKEQ come from the germline V gene. Trimming removed 0 bases from V and 5 bases from J, with 17 bases in between. The CDR3 nucleotides read TGTGCCAGCAGCCAAGACCTACAGGGTGCCAATTATCAGCCCCAGCATTTT. Translated: CASSQDLQGANYQPQHF.

The chain joins TRBV19 to TRBJ2-2; TRBD1 matches 8 bases. There are 14 residues in the CDR3. The V segment lost 11 bases and the J segment 3 bases; nucleotides outside the gene matches: 8. CDR1 and CDR2 from the germline V gene are LNHDA and SQIVND (reference sequence). The CDR3 region is CASRQGRHTGELFF. CDR3 sequence (DNA): TGTGCCTCGAGACAGGGGCGGCACACCGGGGAGCTGTTTTTT.

The chain couples TRBV2 to TRBJ2-3, with a possible D match to TRBD2 (5 bases). This CDR3 is built from 12 residues. CDR1 and CDR2 (germline): SNHLY, FYNNEI. V lost 8 bases to trimming and J lost 3 bases, with 9 bases between them. The CDR3 reads CASGGETDTQYF. The CDR3 coding sequence is TGTGCCAGCGGTGGGGAGACAGATACGCAGTATTTT.

The J gene is TRBJ2-1, the V gene TRBV5-1; the match to TRBD1 covers 7 bases. The V segment lost 0 bases and the J segment 7 bases; nucleotides outside the gene matches: 4. CDR1 and CDR2 from the germline V gene are SGHRS and YFSETQ. CDR3 length equals 14 residues. The chain's CDR3 is CASSLAKQGNEQFF. CDR3 nucleotides: TGCGCCAGCAGCTTGGCCAAACAGGGGAATGAGCAGTTCTTC. The whole variable domain, remainder taken from reference TRBV5-1 and TRBJ2-1, is KAGVTQTPRYLIKTRGQQVTLSCSPISGHRSVSWYQQTPGQGLQFLFEYFSETQRNKGNFPGRFSGRQFSNSRSEMNVSTLELGDSALYLCASSLAKQGNEQFFGPGTRLTVL.

The chain has TRBV9 and TRBJ1-4, with 7 bases that match TRBD1. Germline V gene data show CDR1 as SGDLS and CDR2 as YYNGEE. This CDR3 region has 15 residues. The junction had 9 bases not matched to a gene; V was cut back by 3 bases and J by 7 bases. CDR3 loop: CASSEETGLGEKLFF. For the CDR3, the DNA is TGTGCCAGCAGCGAGGAGACAGGGTTGGGTGAAAAACTGTTTTTT.

The chain is built from TRBV27 and TRBJ2-5, with 12 nucleotides matching TRBD2. Unmatched junction bases numbered 1, after V lost 5 bases and J lost 3 bases. CDR3 size: 14 residues. Germline V gene lookup returns CDR1 MNHEY and CDR2 SMNVEV (reference sequence). In nucleotides, the CDR3 is TGTGCCAGCAGTCGACTAGCGGGAGAAGAGACCCAGTACTTC. Protein product: CASSRLAGEETQYF.

This clone was seen only a few times. V and J are TRBV7-9 and TRBJ1-5, with TRBD1 matching over 8 bases. CDR1 and CDR2 (germline): SEHNR, FQNEAQ (reference sequence). CDR3 length: 14 residues. V shed 5 bases, J shed 6 bases, and the junction held 6 bases outside the gene matches. CDR3 nucleotides: TGTGCCAGCAGCCAGACAGGGGAGTTTCAGCCCCAGCATTTT. This codes for CASSQTGEFQPQHF.

The rearrangement links TRBV5-1 to TRBJ2-2; 7 bases are a match to TRBD1. The CDR3 spans 18 residues. Trimming took 4 bases from V and 0 from J; bases not matched to a gene: 12. The germline CDR1 and CDR2 sequences are SGHRS and YFSETQ. For the CDR3, the DNA is TGCGCCAGCAGCAGACAGGGAAGTGGACCGGCGAACACCGGGGAGCTGTTTTTT. It specifies CASSRQGSGPANTGELFF.

The rearrangement joins TRBV5-1 to TRBJ2-7; 7 bases map to TRBD2. V shed 4 bases and J 6 bases; nucleotides not matched to a gene: 7. The CDR3 covers 13 residues. The V gene's germline CDR1 is SGHRS and CDR2 YFSETQ. CDR3 sequence: CASSGGSGFEQYF. DNA of the CDR3: TGCGCCAGCAGCGGCGGGAGTGGTTTCGAGCAGTACTTC.

V is TRBV24-1 and J is TRBJ2-1, with 14 bases matching TRBD2. Per germline, CDR1 KGHDR and CDR2 SFDVKD. The CDR3 spans 15 residues. The V segment lost 9 bases and the J segment 5 bases; nucleotides outside the gene matches: 5. Written as DNA, the CDR3 is TGTGCCACCGGGACTAGCGGGAGAGGGAACAATGAGCAGTTCTTC. This encodes CATGTSGRGNNEQFF.

CDR3 sequence (DNA): TGTGCCAGCAGCAAGGGGGCGGGTGAGCAGTTCTTC. This codes for CASSKGAGEQFF. The chain is built from TRBV9 and TRBJ2-1, with 7 bases aligning to TRBD1. The CDR3 extends over 12 amino acids. Germline CDR1 reads SGDLS; CDR2 reads YYNGEE. V lost 4 bases, J lost 9 bases, and 4 bases stayed unmatched.

V is TRBV7-2 and J is TRBJ2-3; D is unresolved. Per germline, CDR1 SGHTA and CDR2 FQGNSA. This CDR3 region has 14 residues. Trimming took 4 bases from V and 4 from J, leaving 12 bases between them. Here the CDR3 reads CASSSAWSPDTQYF. CDR3 sequence (DNA): TGTGCCAGCAGCTCTGCGTGGTCCCCAGATACGCAGTATTTT.

The V and J genes are TRBV5-1 and TRBJ2-1, with 8 nucleotides matching TRBD2. Trimming removed 2 bases from V and 3 bases from J; junction bases left unmatched: 4. Germline V lookup: CDR1 SGHRS, CDR2 YFSETQ. The CDR3 sequence is 15 residues long. The CDR3 protein is CASSLSGTSYNEQFF. CDR3 in DNA: TGCGCCAGCAGCTTATCCGGGACTAGCTACAATGAGCAGTTCTTC.

This chain connects TRBV7-2 to TRBJ2-5; D unresolved. In germline, CDR1 is SGHTA, CDR2 FQGNSA. The CDR3 runs to 11 residues. V was trimmed by 5 bases and J by 5 bases, leaving 6 bases between them. The CDR3 DNA sequence: TGTGCCAGCAGCCCAAGCGAGACCCAGTACTTC. It is translated as CASSPSETQYF. The entire variable domain, with the rest obtained from reference TRBV7-2 and TRBJ2-5, is as follows: GAGVSQSPSNKVTEKGKDVELRCDPISGHTALYWYRQSLGQGLEFLIYFQGNSAPDKSGLPSDRFSAERTGGSVSTLTIQRTQQEDSAVYLCASSPSETQYFGPGTRLLVL.

The chain has TRBV27 and TRBJ2-3; 8 nucleotides agree with TRBD2. Germline lookup yields CDR1 MNHEY and CDR2 SMNVEV (reference sequence). The CDR3 spans 16 residues. J gave up 4 bases and V 6 bases, and 12 bases lay outside the gene matches. This chain's CDR3 is CASSRTSGSGADTQYF. In nucleotides, the CDR3 is TGTGCCAGCAGCCGGACCAGCGGGAGTGGCGCAGATACGCAGTATTTT.

The chain is built from TRBV15 and TRBJ2-5; tentatively, D is TRBD1 (5 bases). Trimming stripped 5 bases from V and 11 bases from J, with 24 bases between. CDR1 is LNHNV, CDR2 YYDKDF, per germline (reference sequence). CDR3 size: 15 residues. In nucleotides, the CDR3 is TGTGCCACCAGCCTCATCCAAGGGGCCATCCGCGCGCAGTACTTC. It codes for CATSLIQGAIRAQYF.

This clone was observed a few times. This chain links TRBV12-3 or TRBV12-4 with TRBJ1-4, with 7 nucleotides matching TRBD1. V dropped 7 bases and J dropped 15; count of bases not matched to a gene: 14. The CDR3 runs to 13 residues. CDR3 sequence (DNA): TGTGCCAGCACCAAACGGGAGGGGGCCGGAATGTTTTTT. This translates into CASTKREGAGMFF.

This clone was seen once. The chain joins TRBV9 to TRBJ2-1; 7 nucleotides line up with TRBD2. Germline V gene lookup returns CDR1 SGDLS and CDR2 YYNGEE. The V segment lost 3 bases and the J segment 4 bases; nucleotides outside the gene matches: 16. The CDR3 loop spans 18 amino acids. The DNA of the CDR3 is TGTGCCAGCAGCGCCCGACACCCCGGGCGGGAGTGGTACAATGAGCAGTTCTTC. It encodes CASSARHPGREWYNEQFF.

The chain joins TRBV2 to TRBJ2-7; TRBD2 matches at 9 bases. Trimming removed 4 bases from V and 7 bases from J; junction bases left unmatched: 8. Germline V CDR1 and CDR2: SNHLY, FYNNEI. This CDR3 contains 14 residues. The DNA for the CDR3 is TGTGCCAGCAGTGTGTTAGCGGGAGATGGTGAGCAGTACTTC. Translating it yields CASSVLAGDGEQYF.

The V call is TRBV6-5, the J call TRBJ2-1, with D possibly matching TRBD2 (6 bases). V lost 8 bases, J lost 3 bases, and 8 bases lay in between. CDR3 length: 12 residues. Germline values: CDR1 MNHEY, CDR2 SVGAGI. This CDR3 is CASGGFYNEQFF. The CDR3 bases are TGTGCCAGCGGGGGGTTCTACAATGAGCAGTTCTTC.

The chain carries TRBV24-1 and TRBJ2-7; D is perhaps TRBD2 (5 bases). The germline V gene encodes CDR1 KGHDR and CDR2 SFDVKD. V lost 5 bases and J 3 bases, leaving 16 bases between the germline ends. The CDR3 consists of 15 residues. CDR3 DNA: TGTGCCACCAGTGGCCAAGGAGGCTCTGACTACGAGCAGTACGTC. Translation: CATSGQGGSDYEQYV.

The rearrangement joins TRBV28 to TRBJ1-1; D unclear. V lost 4 bases and J 1 base, leaving 7 bases between the germline ends. The length of the CDR3 is 13 residues. Germline V lookup: CDR1 MDHEN, CDR2 SYDVKM. CDR3 protein: CASSSSGNTEAFF. CDR3 sequence (DNA): TGTGCCAGCAGTTCTTCCGGGAACACTGAAGCTTTCTTT. The complete variable domain, with remaining parts taken from reference TRBV28 and TRBJ1-1, reads DVKVTQSSRYLVKRTGEKVFLECVQDMDHENMFWYRQDPGLGLRLIYFSYDVKMKEKGDIPEGYSVSREKKERFSLILESASTNQTSMYLCASSSSGNTEAFFGQGTRLTVV.

This sequence joins TRBV24-1 and TRBJ2-4; 9 nucleotides align to TRBD2. The ends lost 2 bases at V and 7 bases at J; junction bases unmatched: 2. The CDR3 is 14 residues long. CDR1 is KGHDR, CDR2 SFDVKD, per germline. CDR3 residues: CATSDSAGGNIQYF. Written as DNA, the CDR3 is TGTGCCACCAGTGATTCCGCGGGGGGGAACATTCAGTACTTC.